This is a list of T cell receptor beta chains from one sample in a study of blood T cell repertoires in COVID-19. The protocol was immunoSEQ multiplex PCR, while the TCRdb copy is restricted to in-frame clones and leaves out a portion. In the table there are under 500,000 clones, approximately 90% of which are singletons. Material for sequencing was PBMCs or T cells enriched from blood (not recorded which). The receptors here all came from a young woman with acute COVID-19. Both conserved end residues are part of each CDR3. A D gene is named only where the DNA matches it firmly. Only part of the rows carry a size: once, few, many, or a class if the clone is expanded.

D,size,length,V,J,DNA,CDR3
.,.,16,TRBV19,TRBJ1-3,TGTGCCAGTAGTTTCCTACGGGACATCTCTGGAAACACCATATATTTT,CASSFLRDISGNTIYF
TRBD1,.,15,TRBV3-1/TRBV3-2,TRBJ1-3,TGTGCCAGCAGCCCGGGACAGCAGTCTGGAAACACCATATATTTT,CASSPGQQSGNTIYF
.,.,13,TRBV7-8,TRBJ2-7,TGTGCCAGCAGCTTACGGGCAGGGGAAGAGCAGTACTTC,CASSLRAGEEQYF
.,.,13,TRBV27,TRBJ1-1,TGTGCCAGCAGTTTAGGCCTGAACACTGAAGCTTTCTTT,CASSLGLNTEAFF
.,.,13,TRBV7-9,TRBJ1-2,TGTGCCAGCAGCTTAGTGGAGGGTTTTGGCTACACCTTC,CASSLVEGFGYTF
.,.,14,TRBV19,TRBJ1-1,TGTGCCAGTAGTATACCTTTCCAGGACACTGAAGCTTTCTTT,CASSIPFQDTEAFF
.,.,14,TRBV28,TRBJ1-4,TGTGCCAGCACCTTGGGGCAGGCAAAAGAAAAACTGTTTTTT,CASTLGQAKEKLFF
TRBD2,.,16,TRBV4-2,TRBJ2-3,TGTGCCAGCAGCCAAGGGGGGGCGGGAGGAGGAGATACGCAGTATTTT,CASSQGGAGGGDTQYF
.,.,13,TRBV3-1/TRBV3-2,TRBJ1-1,TGTGCCAGCAGCCAAGATAGTGGCCGCGGGGCTTTCTTT,CASSQDSGRGAFF
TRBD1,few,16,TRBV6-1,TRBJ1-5,TGTGCCAGCAGTGACGGACAGGGGGCGAGTGGTCAGCCCCAGCATTTT,CASSDGQGASGQPQHF
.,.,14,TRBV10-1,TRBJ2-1,TGCGCCAGCAGTGAGTCCGGGGCCTACAATGAGCAGTTCTTC,CASSESGAYNEQFF
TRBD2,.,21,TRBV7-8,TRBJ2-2,TGTGCCAGCCGTCCGAGGGGCGGGGGGGGCGACCAGAGTTTGGACACCGGGGAGCTGTTTTTT,CASRPRGGGGDQSLDTGELFF
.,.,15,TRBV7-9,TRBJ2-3,TGTGCCAGCAGCGATAGCGGAACAAGCACAGATACGCAGTATTTT,CASSDSGTSTDTQYF
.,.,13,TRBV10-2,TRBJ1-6,TGCGCCAGCAGTGATTTTAGTGATTCACCCCTCCACTTT,CASSDFSDSPLHF
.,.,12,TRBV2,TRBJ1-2,TGTGCCAGCAGTGAACAGAACTATGGCTACACCTTC,CASSEQNYGYTF
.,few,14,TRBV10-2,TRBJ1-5,TGCGCCAGCAGTGAGAATGGAGGCAATCAGCCCCAGCATTTT,CASSENGGNQPQHF
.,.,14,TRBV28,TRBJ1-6,TGTGCCAGCAGTTTAGGCAGGGGATATTCACCCCTCCACTTT,CASSLGRGYSPLHF
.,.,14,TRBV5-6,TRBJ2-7,TGTGCCAGCAGTAAGCAGGGGTCTTCCTACGAGCAGTACTTC,CASSKQGSSYEQYF
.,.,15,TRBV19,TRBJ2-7,TGTGCCAGTAGTCCAGACTTCCCGTCCTCCTACGAGCAGTACTTC,CASSPDFPSSYEQYF
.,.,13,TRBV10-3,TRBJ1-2,TGTGCCACCAGGGTCGGGGCTAACTATGGCTACACCTTC,CATRVGANYGYTF
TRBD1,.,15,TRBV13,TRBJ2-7,TGTGCCAGCACCTTAGGATATCAGGGGGCCAACGAGCAGTACTTC,CASTLGYQGANEQYF
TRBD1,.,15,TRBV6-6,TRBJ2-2,TGTGCCAGCAGTCAGGACAGGGAGAACACCGGGGAGCTGTTTTTT,CASSQDRENTGELFF
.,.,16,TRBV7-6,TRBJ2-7,TGTGCCAGCAGCTTAGCTCGAAGCGATAGGTCCTACGAGCAGTACTTC,CASSLARSDRSYEQYF
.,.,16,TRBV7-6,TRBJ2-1,TGTGCCAGCAGCTTAGTTCTAGCCCCAGACTACAATGAGCAGTTCTTC,CASSLVLAPDYNEQFF
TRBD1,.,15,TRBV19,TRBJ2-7,TGTGCCAGTAGTCACCCCGGGACAGGGCTCTACGAGCAGTACTTC,CASSHPGTGLYEQYF
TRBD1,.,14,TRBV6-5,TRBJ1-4,TGTGCCAGCAACACCAGGGGGACGAATGAAAAACTGTTTTTT,CASNTRGTNEKLFF
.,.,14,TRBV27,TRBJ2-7,TGTGCCAGCAGTTTCAGGGGAAGGGACTACGAGCAGTACTTC,CASSFRGRDYEQYF
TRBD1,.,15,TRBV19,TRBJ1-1,TGTGCCAGTAGTATAGAACCGTACAGGGGCACTGAAGCTTTCTTT,CASSIEPYRGTEAFF
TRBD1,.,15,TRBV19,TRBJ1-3,TGTGCCAGTAGACTGGACAGGGACCCTGGAAACACCATATATTTT,CASRLDRDPGNTIYF
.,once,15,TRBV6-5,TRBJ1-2,TGTGCCAGCAGTTACCGCGGCACTTCCTTCTATGGCTACACCTTC,CASSYRGTSFYGYTF
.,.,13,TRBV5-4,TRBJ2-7,TGTGCCAGCAGCTTAGTGGACTCGCGAGAGCAGTACTTC,CASSLVDSREQYF
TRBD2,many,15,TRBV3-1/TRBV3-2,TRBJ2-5,TGTGCCAGCAGCCAAGGACTAGCGGGGGGGGAGACCCAGTACTTC,CASSQGLAGGETQYF
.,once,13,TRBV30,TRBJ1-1,TGTGCCTGGACTCTGAGGGTGAACACTGAAGCTTTCTTT,CAWTLRVNTEAFF
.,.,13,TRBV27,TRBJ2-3,TGTGCCAGCAGTTTACTTCGCACAGATACGCAGTATTTT,CASSLLRTDTQYF
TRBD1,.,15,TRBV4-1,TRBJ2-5,TGCGCCAGCAGCCAAGATCCGGGGACAGGAAAGACCCAGTACTTC,CASSQDPGTGKTQYF
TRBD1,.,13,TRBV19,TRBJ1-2,TGTGCCAGTAGCAAACTCACAGGGGCAGGCTACACCTTC,CASSKLTGAGYTF
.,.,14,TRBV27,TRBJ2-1,TGTGCCAGCAGTTTAACTAGTAGGGCCAATGAGCAGTTCTTC,CASSLTSRANEQFF
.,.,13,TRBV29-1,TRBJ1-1,TGCAGCGTTGTAAGGGGCGTCACGGGTGAAGCTTTCTTT,CSVVRGVTGEAFF
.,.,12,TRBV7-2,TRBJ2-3,TGTGCCAGCAGTTTTGGGGGGGATACGCAGTATTTT,CASSFGGDTQYF
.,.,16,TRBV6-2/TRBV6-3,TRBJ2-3,TGTGCCAGCAGTTACGGCTCGGGAGTTCTCGCAGATACGCAGTATTTT,CASSYGSGVLADTQYF
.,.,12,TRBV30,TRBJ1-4,TGTGCCTGGACACTGGGCGGAGGAAAACTGTTTTTT,CAWTLGGGKLFF
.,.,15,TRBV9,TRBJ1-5,TGTGCCAGCAGCCCCTCGGGATATAGCAATCAGCCCCAGCATTTT,CASSPSGYSNQPQHF
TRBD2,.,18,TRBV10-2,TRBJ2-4,TGCGCCAGCAGTGAGAGCGGGGGTGCCCTTGGGGCCAAAAACATTCAGTACTTC,CASSESGGALGAKNIQYF
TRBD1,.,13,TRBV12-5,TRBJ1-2,TGTGTTAGTGGCCCCTCGACAGGGCCCGGCTACACCTTC,CVSGPSTGPGYTF
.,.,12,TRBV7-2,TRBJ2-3,TGTGCCAGCAGCACTACGTCAGATACGCAGTATTTT,CASSTTSDTQYF
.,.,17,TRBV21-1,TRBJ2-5,TGTGCCAGCAGCCACACCAAAGGGACGGGGAGGGAGGAGACCCAGTACTTC,CASSHTKGTGREETQYF
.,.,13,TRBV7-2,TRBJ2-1,TGTGCCAGCAGCTTGGCGGACTATTATCGGCAGTTCTTC,CASSLADYYRQFF
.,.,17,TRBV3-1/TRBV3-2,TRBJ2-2,TGTGCCAGCAGCCAACAAACAGTTTATGCGAACACCGGGGAGCTGTTTTTT,CASSQQTVYANTGELFF
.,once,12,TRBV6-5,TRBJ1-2,TGTGCCAGCAGCCAACAGGGCTATGGCTACACCTTC,CASSQQGYGYTF
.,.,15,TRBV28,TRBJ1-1,TGTGCCAGCGGACCCGGGACAAGGTGGCACACTGAAGCTTTCTTT,CASGPGTRWHTEAFF
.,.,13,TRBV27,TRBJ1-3,TGTGCCAGCAGTGGCCGACAAGGAGGCACCATATATTTT,CASSGRQGGTIYF
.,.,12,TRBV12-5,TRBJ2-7,TGTGCTAGTGGTTTGCCTAACTACGAGCAGTACTTC,CASGLPNYEQYF
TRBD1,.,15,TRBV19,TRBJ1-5,TGTGCCAGTAGTTCTGACAGGGTGGGAAATCAGCCCCAGCATTTT,CASSSDRVGNQPQHF
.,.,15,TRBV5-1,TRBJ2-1,TGCGCCAGCAGCTTGGACGGAGAGGACTACAATGAGCAGTTCTTC,CASSLDGEDYNEQFF
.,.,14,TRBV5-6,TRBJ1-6,TGTGCCAGCAGCTTGGTGTCAGGGAATTCACCCCTCCACTTT,CASSLVSGNSPLHF
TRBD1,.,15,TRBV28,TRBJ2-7,TGTGCCAGCAGCCCCCGGGACAGTTACGTCTACGAGCAGTACTTC,CASSPRDSYVYEQYF
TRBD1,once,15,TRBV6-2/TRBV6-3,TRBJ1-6,TGTGCCAGCAGTTACCAAGGGACAGGGGCATCACCCCTCCACTTT,CASSYQGTGASPLHF
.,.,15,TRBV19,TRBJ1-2,TGTGCCAGTAGTATCGGGGGGGCCGGCTGGGACGGCTACACCTTC,CASSIGGAGWDGYTF
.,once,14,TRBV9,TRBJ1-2,TGTGCCAGCAGCGCAAACAGGGAGAACTATGGCTACACCTTC,CASSANRENYGYTF
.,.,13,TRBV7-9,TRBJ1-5,TGTGCCACTAGACAGGAAAGCAATCAGCCCCAGCATTTT,CATRQESNQPQHF